This T cell receptor beta chain was documented in a study of blood T cell repertoires in COVID-19. Turning to the study itself: Both acute and convalescent COVID-19 samples were obtained from the United States, Italy and Spain. T cells, B-cell-depleted T cells, or PBMCs provided the cDNA or gDNA that served as material.

The trim removed 5 bases at V and 3 bases at J, leaving 4 bases unmatched. Germline V gene sequence: CDR1 SGHTA, CDR2 FQGTGA. CDR3 length: 15 amino acids. Original analysis: Reference gene primer amplification gave nucleated cell count estimates. Sequenced by immunoSEQ multiplex PCR; TCRdb stores in-frame clones only, minus some. The V and J calls and clone size are taken from that table; D and trimming were inferred from the DNA. The table includes fewer than 90,000 clones, 80% detected once. Sequenced material: peripheral blood. The clonotype comes from a woman of 80 years or more with acute or convalescent COVID-19. This chain joins TRBV7-3 and TRBJ2-1; 10 bases align to TRBD2. This CDR3 is CASSLSGGLYNEQFF. In DNA, the CDR3 is TGTGCCAGCAGCCTTAGCGGGGGGCTCTACAATGAGCAGTTCTTC.